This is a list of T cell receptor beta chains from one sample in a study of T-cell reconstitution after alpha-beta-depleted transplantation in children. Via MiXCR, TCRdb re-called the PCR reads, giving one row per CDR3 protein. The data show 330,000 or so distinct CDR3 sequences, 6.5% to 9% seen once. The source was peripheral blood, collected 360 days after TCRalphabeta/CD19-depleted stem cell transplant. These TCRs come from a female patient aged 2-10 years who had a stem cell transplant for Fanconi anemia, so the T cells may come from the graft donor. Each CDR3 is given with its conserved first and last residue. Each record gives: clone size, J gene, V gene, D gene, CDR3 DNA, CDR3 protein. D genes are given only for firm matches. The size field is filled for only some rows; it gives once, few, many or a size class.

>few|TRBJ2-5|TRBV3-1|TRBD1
TGTGCCAGCAGCAAATCCTACAGGGGCCAAGAGACCCAGTACTTC
CASSKSYRGQETQYF
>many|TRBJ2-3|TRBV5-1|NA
TGCGCCAGCACCTCGACTAGAGCAGATACGCAGTATTTT
CASTSTRADTQYF
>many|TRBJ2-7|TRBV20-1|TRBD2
TGCAGTGCTAGTGGACTAGCGGGAGCCTACTACGAGCAGTACTTC
CSASGLAGAYYEQYF
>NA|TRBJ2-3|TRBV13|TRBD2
TGTGCCAGCAGCCTATCCCCTAGCGGGAGGGTCACAGATACGCAGTATTTT
CASSLSPSGRVTDTQYF
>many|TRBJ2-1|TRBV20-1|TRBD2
TGCAGTGCTAGGTTGTCTAGCGGGGGGAAGAATGAGCAGTTCTTC
CSARLSSGGKNEQFF
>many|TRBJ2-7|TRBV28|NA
TGTGCCAGCAGTTTTGGGGGCTCGTACGAGCAGTACTTC
CASSFGGSYEQYF
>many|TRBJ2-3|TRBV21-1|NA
TGTGCCAGCAGCAAAAGGGTCGTGGCGCAGTATTTT
CASSKRVVAQYF
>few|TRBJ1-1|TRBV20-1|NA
TGCAGTGCTAGAAGGAGCAACATGAACACTGAAGCTTTCTTT
CSARRSNMNTEAFF
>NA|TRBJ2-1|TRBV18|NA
TGTGCCAGCTCACCAGGCTTCTACAATGAGCAGTTCTTC
CASSPGFYNEQFF
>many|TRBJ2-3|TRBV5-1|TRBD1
TGCGCCAGCAGCTTGGGAGTCTGGGACCAGGGGGCAGATACGCAGTATTTT
CASSLGVWDQGADTQYF
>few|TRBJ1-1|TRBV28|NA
TGTGCCAGCACCCTCTCCTCCCCGAACACTGAAGCTTTCTTT
CASTLSSPNTEAFF
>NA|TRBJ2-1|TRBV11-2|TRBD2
TGTGCCAGCAGCCGTAGGGGAGGGGTCTGGGACAATGAGCAGTTCTTC
CASSRRGGVWDNEQFF
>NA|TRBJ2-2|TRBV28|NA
TGTGCCAGCAGTTTAGCGGGGGCCCACACCGGGGAGCTGTTTTTT
CASSLAGAHTGELFF
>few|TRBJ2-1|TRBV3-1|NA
TGTGCCAGCAGCCAAGAAGGTAGCGTGGAGACCCAGTTCTTC
CASSQEGSVETQFF
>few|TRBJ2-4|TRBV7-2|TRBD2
TGTGCCAGCAGCCCCTGGGTGGGGAGGGCGCAAGCGGACATTCAGTACTTC
CASSPWVGRAQADIQYF
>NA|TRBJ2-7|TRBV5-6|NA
TGTGCCAGCAGCTCCGGGCTCCTCGAGCAGTACTTC
CASSSGLLEQYF
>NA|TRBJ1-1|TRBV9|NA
TGTGCCAGCAGCGCGAGCGGGTCCACTGAAGCTTTCTTT
CASSASGSTEAFF
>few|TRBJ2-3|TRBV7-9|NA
TGTGCCAGCAGCACCACTAAGACGTCGCACCGAGGAGATACGCAGTATTTT
CASSTTKTSHRGDTQYF
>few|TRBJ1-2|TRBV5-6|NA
TGTGCCAGCAGCTTGCAGGGTGTAGGGGGCTACACCTTC
CASSLQGVGGYTF
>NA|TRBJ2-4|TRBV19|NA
TGTGCCAGTAGTATAGGGACCGGAGTAGCCAAAAACATTCAGTACTTC
CASSIGTGVAKNIQYF
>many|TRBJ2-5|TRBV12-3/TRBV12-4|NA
TGTGCCAGCGGGACAAGGACGCGTGGGGCCCAAGAGACCCAGTACTTC
CASGTRTRGAQETQYF
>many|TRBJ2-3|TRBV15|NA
TGTGCCACCAGCAGACTCTCGGGTACAGATACGCAGTATTTT
CATSRLSGTDTQYF
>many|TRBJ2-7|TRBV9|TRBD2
TGTGCCAGCAGCGTAGCCCCGGGAGGCTACGAGCAGTACTTC
CASSVAPGGYEQYF
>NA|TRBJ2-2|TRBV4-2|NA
TGTGCCAGCAGCCAAATTATTGGGGGAACGAACACCGGGGAGCTGTTTTTT
CASSQIIGGTNTGELFF
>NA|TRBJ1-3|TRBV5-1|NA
TGCGCCAGCAGCTTGGCCTTCCCGTCGGCGAGCTCTGGAAACACCATATATTTT
CASSLAFPSASSGNTIYF
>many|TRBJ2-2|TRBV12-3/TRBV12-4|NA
TGTGCCAGCAGTTTTATGCGGGAGCTGTTTTTT
CASSFMRELFF
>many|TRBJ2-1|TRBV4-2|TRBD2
TGTGCCAGCAGCCCCATTCCTAGCGGGGGGAACTACAATGAGCAGTTCTTC
CASSPIPSGGNYNEQFF
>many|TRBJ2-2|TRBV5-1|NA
TGCGCCAGCAGCTCCCAGGGGCCCCTGGGCGGGGAGCTGTTTTTT
CASSSQGPLGGELFF
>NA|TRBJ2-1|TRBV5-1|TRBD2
TGCGCCAGCAGCTTGGCTAATAGCGGGGGGACGAGGGGTGAGCAGTTCTTC
CASSLANSGGTRGEQFF
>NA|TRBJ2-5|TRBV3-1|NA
TGTGCCAGCAGCCAACGCCCCGCTGCAGCGGGAGAGACCCAGTACTTC
CASSQRPAAAGETQYF
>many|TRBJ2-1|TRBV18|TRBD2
TGTGCCAGCTCACCCCCCGGGACTAGCGGGGGCAATGAGCAGTTCTTC
CASSPPGTSGGNEQFF
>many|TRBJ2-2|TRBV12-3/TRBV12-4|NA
TGTGCCAGCAGGAGGCAGGGAGGCACCGGGGAGCTGTTTTTT
CASRRQGGTGELFF
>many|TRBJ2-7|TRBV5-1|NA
TGCGCCAGCAGCTTCAGGACTTATTCCTACGAGCAGTACTTC
CASSFRTYSYEQYF
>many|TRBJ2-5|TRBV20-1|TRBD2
TGCAGTGCTATCGGGACTAGCGGGGTCCAAGAGACCCAGTACTTC
CSAIGTSGVQETQYF
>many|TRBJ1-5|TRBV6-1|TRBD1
TGTGCCAGCAGCCGTGGACAGGGAGATCAGCCCCAGCATTTT
CASSRGQGDQPQHF
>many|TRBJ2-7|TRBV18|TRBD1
TGTGCCAGCTCAACGGGACAGGACATCTACGAGCAGTACTTC
CASSTGQDIYEQYF
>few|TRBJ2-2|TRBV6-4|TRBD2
TGTGCCAGCAGGGCTCTAGCGGGGGCCCCCGGGGAGCTGTTTTTT
CASRALAGAPGELFF
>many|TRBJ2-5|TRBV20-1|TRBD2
TGCAGTGCTAGAGATTCTAGCGGGAGGGTCAGAGAGACCCAGTACTTC
CSARDSSGRVRETQYF
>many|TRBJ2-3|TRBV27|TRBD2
TGTGCCAGCAGTGGAATAGCGGGGGCAGATACGCAGTATTTT
CASSGIAGADTQYF
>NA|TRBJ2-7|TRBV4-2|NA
TGTGCCAGCAGCCAGGGGGACTCCGTGGGCTACGAGCAGTACTTC
CASSQGDSVGYEQYF
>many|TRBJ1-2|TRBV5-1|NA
TGCGCCAGCAGCTTGAATACAGGGCACTATGGCTACACCTTC
CASSLNTGHYGYTF
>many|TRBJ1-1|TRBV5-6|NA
TGTGCCAGCAGCTGGGATGGGACTGAAGCTTTCTTT
CASSWDGTEAFF
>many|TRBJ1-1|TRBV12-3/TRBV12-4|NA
TGTGCCAGCAGTTTTTGGGGGGCTGGAGCTTTCTTT
CASSFWGAGAFF
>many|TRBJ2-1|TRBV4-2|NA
TGTGCCAGCAGCCAAGATACAGGGTACTACAATGAGCAGTTCTTC
CASSQDTGYYNEQFF
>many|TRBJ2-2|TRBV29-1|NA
TGCAGCGTTGAAGGTGGCACCGGGGAGCTGTTTTTT
CSVEGGTGELFF
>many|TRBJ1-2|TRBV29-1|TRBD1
TGCAGCGTTGAAGACCCACGGGGTCAGGGGGCCTATGGCTACACCTTC
CSVEDPRGQGAYGYTF
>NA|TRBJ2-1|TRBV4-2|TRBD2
TGTGCCAGCAGCCAAGATAGTGGGCTAGCGGGCAATGAGCAGTTCTTC
CASSQDSGLAGNEQFF